This T cell receptor (beta chain) was identified during a study of breast tumors, draining lymph nodes, adjacent tissues. Study-wide points: The data were judged consistent with most tumor T cells coming from lymph node and expanding in tumor. Tumors had less TCR diversity than lymph nodes, more than nontumor tissue. That most tumor T cells come from lymph nodes remained unproven. Tumor and nontumor repertoires were significantly more similar in luminal-like than in basal-like breast cancer.

The CDR3 is 12 residues long. From germline, CDR1 is SGHAT and CDR2 FQNNGV. Samples came from axillary lymph nodes draining the breast cancer. Each CDR3 protein is one row after TCRdb ran MiXCR on the multiplex PCR reads. In the table there are tens of thousands of distinct CDR3 sequences, approximately 29% of which are singletons. This clonotype was seen more than once but under ten times. No antigen is known for it. Possible read error: a much larger clone is one base away. This clonotype was sampled from a female donor with breast cancer. Some clones in this sample may be carry-over from other donors' samples. The rearrangement uses TRBV11-2 and TRBJ2-7; no firm D call. The sample consisted of axillary lymph node tissue. In DNA form, the CDR3 reads TGTGCCAGCAGCTCGCCCGATTACGCGCAGTACTTC. Its protein product is CASSSPDYAQYF.